The rows below give T cell receptor beta chains drawn from one sample of a study of regulatory T cells in long-lasting Graves disease. From the multiplex PCR reads, TCRdb called clonotypes with MiXCR, one entry per CDR3 protein. The data show fewer than 450,000 distinct CDR3 sequences, with 20% to 25% seen just once and around 21% held by the top ten. The material was peripheral blood mononuclear cells (PBMCs), obtained when the disease was refractory, from a patient treated with antithyroid drugs. The receptors here all came from a female donor with Graves disease. Each CDR3 is given with its conserved first and last residue. The D gene is left open where the match is weak. Clone size is stated in some rows and not others, as once, few, many or a class when expanded.

j_call clone_size d_call v_call cdr3_aa cdr3_nt
TRBJ2-7 NA TRBD1 TRBV28 CASSLDRISYEQYF TGTGCCAGCAGTTTGGACAGGATCTCCTACGAGCAGTACTTC
TRBJ2-1 NA NA TRBV20-1 CSANQLAFPNEQFF TGCAGTGCCAACCAACTAGCCTTTCCCAATGAGCAGTTCTTC
TRBJ2-1 NA NA TRBV27 CASSAQGGSYNEQFF TGTGCCAGCAGTGCACAGGGAGGCTCCTACAATGAGCAGTTCTTC
TRBJ2-7 NA NA TRBV29-1 CSVVRDISYEQYF TGCAGCGTTGTCCGAGACATCAGCTACGAGCAGTACTTC
TRBJ2-7 few NA TRBV20-1 CSARRTLGYEQYF TGCAGTGCTAGGCGGACCCTGGGCTACGAGCAGTACTTC
TRBJ1-2 NA NA TRBV20-1 CSALLQGRPGGYTF TGCAGTGCTCTCCTCCAGGGACGTCCTGGGGGCTACACCTTC
TRBJ2-5 NA NA TRBV7-6 CASSFYASGERETQYF TGTGCCAGCAGCTTTTATGCATCGGGAGAGAGGGAGACCCAGTACTTC
TRBJ2-2 few TRBD2 TRBV7-8 CASSLKREGLTGELFF TGTGCCAGCAGCTTAAAGCGGGAGGGCCTCACCGGGGAGCTGTTTTTT
TRBJ2-7 NA NA TRBV5-1 CASSLGTDAYEQYF TGCGCCAGCAGCTTAGGGACCGACGCCTACGAGCAGTACTTC
TRBJ1-3 many NA TRBV2 CASSVQRSTIYF TGTGCCAGCAGTGTACAGAGGAGCACCATATATTTT